These 16 T cell receptor beta chains share one sample of origin, sequenced in a study of technical replicates of blood from a handful of donors. Libraries were prepared by immunoSEQ multiplex PCR; TCRdb keeps only in-frame clonotypes and omits some of them. The sample carries 65,000 to 90,000 clones, roughly 98% recorded once. Specimen: T cells isolated from PBMCs. These receptors were collected from a human donor in good health.

The J gene is TRBJ2-2, the V gene TRBV7-9; perhaps TRBD1 as D (5 bases). The germline gives CDR1 SEHNR, CDR2 FQNEAQ (reference sequence). V lost 5 bases to trimming and J lost 7 bases, with 17 bases between them. The CDR3 is 15 amino acids. The CDR3 sequence: CASSIPQDRIGELFF. As DNA, the CDR3 is TGTGCCAGCAGCATACCACAGGATAGGATCGGGGAGCTGTTTTTT.

This chain links TRBV19 with TRBJ2-1; maybe TRBD2 (5 bases). Between the trimmed V and J ends, which lost 10 bases and 0 bases, there was a span of 7 bases. This CDR3 spans 12 amino acids. The germline CDR1 and CDR2 sequences are LNHDA and SQIVND (reference sequence). The CDR3 nucleotides are TGTGCCACTGGGAGCTCCTACAATGAGCAGTTCTTC. Translating it yields CATGSSYNEQFF. The variable domain in full, with the rest retrieved from reference TRBV19 and TRBJ2-1, is DGGITQSPKYLFRKEGQNVTLSCEQNLNHDAMYWYRQDPGQGLRLIYYSQIVNDFQKGDIAEGYSVSREKKESFPLTVTSAQKNPTAFYLCATGSSYNEQFFGPGTRLTVL.

The V call is TRBV7-2, the J call TRBJ1-3; a possible D gene is TRBD1 (5 bases). Trimming shortened V by 2 bases and J by 0 bases, and 11 bases separated the two germline ends. Germline lookup yields CDR1 SGHTA and CDR2 FQGNSA. The CDR3 is 16 amino acids. The CDR3 DNA follows: TGTGCCAGCAGCTTACGCGGGGGGAGCTCTGGAAACACCATATATTTT. Translated: CASSLRGGSSGNTIYF.

The rearrangement joins TRBV7-2 to TRBJ2-1; weak D call: TRBD2 (6 bases). V lost 5 bases, J lost 8 bases, and 19 bases lay in between. The CDR3 spans 15 residues. The germline V gene has CDR1 SGHTA and CDR2 FQGNSA. CDR3 region: CASSPAGGGVHEQFF. The CDR3 DNA sequence: TGTGCCAGCAGCCCTGCCGGGGGTGGCGTCCATGAGCAGTTCTTC.

The V and J genes are TRBV29-1 and TRBJ2-1; 9 bases agree with TRBD2. Trimming cost V 6 bases and J 3 bases; bases outside gene matches: 6. The CDR3 contains 14 residues. The germline V gene has CDR1 SQVTM and CDR2 ANQGSEA. The CDR3 DNA reads as TGCAGCGTACCGGGACTAGCCTACTACAATGAGCAGTTCTTC. Translated, it gives CSVPGLAYYNEQFF.

The chain is built from TRBV7-9 and TRBJ1-4; D is uncertain. The CDR3 length is 14 residues. Germline loops: CDR1 SEHNR, CDR2 FQNEAQ (reference sequence). The V end lost 5 bases, the J end lost 8 bases, and 15 bases lay between the germline ends. CDR3 bases: TGTGCCAGCAGCGTGGGAGAAGTAAGCGAAAAACTGTTTTTT. Protein sequence: CASSVGEVSEKLFF. Full variable domain (remainder filled in from reference TRBV7-9 and TRBJ1-4): DTGVSQNPRHKITKRGQNVTFRCDPISEHNRLYWYRQTLGQGPEFLTYFQNEAQLEKSRLLSDRFSAERPKGSFSTLEIQRTEQGDSAMYLCASSVGEVSEKLFFGSGTQLSVL.

This rearrangement joins TRBV6-6 to TRBJ1-1; 8 bases line up with TRBD1. This CDR3 spans 13 amino acids. V was pared by 5 bases and J by 4 bases, with 3 bases of the junction left unmatched. Germline values: CDR1 MNHNY, CDR2 SVGAGI (reference sequence). The CDR3 protein is CASSQDRGTEAFF. Written as DNA, the CDR3 is TGTGCCAGCAGTCAAGACAGGGGCACTGAAGCTTTCTTT.

The chain uses TRBV29-1 and TRBJ1-1; D gene ambiguous. The CDR3 spans 11 residues. V lost 4 bases and J lost 0, with 3 bases in between. Germline values: CDR1 SQVTM, CDR2 ANQGSEA. The CDR3 bases are TGCAGCGTTGCCGTGAACACTGAAGCTTTCTTT. This sequence encodes CSVAVNTEAFF.

This chain uses TRBV6-5 with TRBJ1-2, with D possibly matching TRBD1 (5 bases). The CDR3 is 15 amino acids. The germline CDR1 and CDR2 sequences are MNHEY and SVGAGI. Trimming removed 4 bases from V and 0 bases from J, with 12 bases in between. CDR3 loop: CASSLGVVANYGYTF. CDR3 bases: TGTGCCAGCAGTTTAGGGGTCGTAGCTAACTATGGCTACACCTTC.

The rearrangement uses TRBV5-4 and TRBJ2-3; no firm D call. Germline assignment: CDR1 SGHNT and CDR2 YYREEE (reference sequence). V was trimmed by 6 bases and J by 1 base, leaving 6 bases between them. The CDR3 extends over 12 amino acids. The CDR3 DNA follows: TGTGCCAGCACCTCTCGCACAGATACGCAGTATTTT. Residues: CASTSRTDTQYF.

The rearrangement links TRBV10-3 to TRBJ2-1; 9 bases are shared with TRBD2. Germline V gene sequence: CDR1 ENHRY, CDR2 SYGVKD. V shed 3 bases and J 6 bases; nucleotides not matched to a gene: 9. There are 16 residues in the CDR3. The DNA of the CDR3 is TGTGCCATCAGTGAAAATGGAAAAGCGGGGGGCAATGAGCAGTTCTTC. Residues: CAISENGKAGGNEQFF.

The table lists this clone with a count of one. The chain employs TRBV5-1 and TRBJ2-2; D unclear. Germline V gene sequence: CDR1 SGHRS, CDR2 YFSETQ. V was cut by 5 bases and J by 0 bases, with 8 bases left in between. CDR3 length equals 14 residues. This chain's CDR3 is CASSGQPNTGELFF. The DNA for the CDR3 is TGCGCCAGCAGTGGGCAACCGAACACCGGGGAGCTGTTTTTT.

The chain joins TRBV25-1 to TRBJ1-1; no firm D call. V was trimmed by 2 bases and J by 0 bases, leaving 7 bases between them. This CDR3 region has 14 residues. The germline V gene has CDR1 MGHDK and CDR2 SYGVNS. The CDR3 is CASSETAMNTEAFF. In nucleotides, the CDR3 is TGTGCCAGCAGTGAAACAGCCATGAACACTGAAGCTTTCTTT.

This chain joins TRBV29-1 and TRBJ1-5; D perhaps matches TRBD1 (6 bases). Germline loops: CDR1 SQVTM, CDR2 ANQGSEA. The CDR3 is made up of 18 amino acids. Trimming pared 0 bases from V and 0 bases from J, leaving 18 bases between. The CDR3 bases are TGCAGCGTTGAAGAGGGCAGGGAGGGGGTTTATAGCAATCAGCCCCAGCATTTT. It codes for CSVEEGREGVYSNQPQHF.

The chain links TRBV7-6 to TRBJ2-1, with D possibly TRBD2 on 7 matching bases. From germline, CDR1 is SGHVS and CDR2 FNYEAQ. The CDR3 spans 14 residues. Trimming cost V 1 base and J 5 bases, with 9 bases left between them. The CDR3, as DNA: TGTGCCAGCAGCTTAGAGGGGGGGAACAATGAGCAGTTCTTC. As protein: CASSLEGGNNEQFF.

This chain uses TRBV18 with TRBJ2-7, with D uncertain. The CDR3 runs to 13 residues. The germline gives CDR1 KGHSH, CDR2 LQKENI. V shed 3 bases and J shed 5 bases, with 11 bases lying between them. The CDR3 bases are TGTGCCAGCTCACCCAATCCTAAGCACGAGCAGTACTTC. Protein: CASSPNPKHEQYF. Together with reference TRBV18 and TRBJ2-7, the CDR3 gives the full variable domain: NAGVMQNPRHLVRRRGQEARLRCSPMKGHSHVYWYRQLPEEGLKFMVYLQKENIIDESGMPKERFSAEFPKEGPSILRIQQVVRGDSAAYFCASSPNPKHEQYFGPGTRLTVT.